This T cell receptor beta chain was found in a study of T cell responses to AZD1222 COVID-19 vaccine. Here immunoSEQ multiplex PCR was the method, and the copy in TCRdb shows in-frame clones only, minus some. Here the sample spans about 88,000 clones, about nine tenths being singletons. The material was peripheral blood, obtained 28 days after the second AZD1222 dose. This TCR was recovered from an adult who received the AZD1222 COVID-19 vaccine.

CDR3 DNA: TGCGCCAGCAGCCAAGATTCCCGGGGGGATCAAGAGACCCAGTACTTC. Translating it yields CASSQDSRGDQETQYF. The rearrangement joins TRBV4-1 to TRBJ2-5, with 7 bases lining up with TRBD2. This CDR3 spans 16 amino acids. Germline values: CDR1 MGHRA, CDR2 YSYEKL. V shed 0 bases, J shed 2 bases, and the junction held 6 bases outside the gene matches.